The present T cell receptor beta chain was sequenced within a study of blood T cell repertoires in COVID-19. On the study more broadly: COVID-19 samples, acute and convalescent, were from the United States, Italy and Spain. T cells, B-cell-depleted T cells, or PBMCs provided the cDNA or gDNA that served as material.

This CDR3 is built from 16 residues. Germline V gene sequence: CDR1 KGHDR, CDR2 SFDVKD. The V gene end was trimmed by 9 bases and the J gene end by 7 bases; junction bases not matched to a gene: 14. Authors' data handling: Nucleated cell number was recorded as an estimate derived from reference gene primer amplification. Repertoires were generated with immunoSEQ multiplex PCR, while TCRdb's copy carries only in-frame clones and drops some. V and J calls and clone size are given by that table; D and trimming were obtained from the DNA. The sample consists of around 210,000 clones, roughly 80% of them appearing once.

Sequenced material: peripheral blood. The J gene is TRBJ2-3, the V gene TRBV24-1; 11 bases line up with TRBD2. This receptor was identified in a woman aged 65 to 85 with acute or convalescent COVID-19. The CDR3 DNA is TGTGCCACCCAAGGACCGGGACTAGCGGACGGAAATACGCAGTATTTT. Translated: CATQGPGLADGNTQYF.